This TCR beta chain was profiled in a study of blood T cell repertoires in COVID-19. Study overall: Italy, Spain and the United States were the sources of the convalescent and acute COVID-19 samples. PBMCs, B-cell-depleted T cells, or T cells were the source of the cDNA or gDNA that made up the material.

Germline CDR1 and CDR2: KGHSH and LQKENI. Trimming shortened V by 6 bases and J by 4 bases, and 15 bases separated the two germline ends. The CDR3 is 14 amino acids. Original analysis: Researchers report that nucleated cell counts were estimated from reference gene primer amplification. The protocol was immunoSEQ multiplex PCR, while the TCRdb copy is restricted to in-frame clones and leaves out a portion. Clone size and V and J calls were adopted from that table, with D and trimming inferred from the DNA. The sample contains about 390,000 clones, around 87% of which appear only once. Recruited during active infection, patients (from Seattle) were subsequently followed longitudinally.

Sequenced input: peripheral blood. The genes are TRBV18 and TRBJ1-2, with D tentatively TRBD1 (6 bases). The receptor's source is a woman in her sixties or seventies with COVID-19, enrolled during active disease. The CDR3 sequence is CASSPAGGVYGYTF. As DNA, the CDR3 is TGTGCCAGCTCCCCCGCGGGGGGCGTCTATGGCTACACCTTC.